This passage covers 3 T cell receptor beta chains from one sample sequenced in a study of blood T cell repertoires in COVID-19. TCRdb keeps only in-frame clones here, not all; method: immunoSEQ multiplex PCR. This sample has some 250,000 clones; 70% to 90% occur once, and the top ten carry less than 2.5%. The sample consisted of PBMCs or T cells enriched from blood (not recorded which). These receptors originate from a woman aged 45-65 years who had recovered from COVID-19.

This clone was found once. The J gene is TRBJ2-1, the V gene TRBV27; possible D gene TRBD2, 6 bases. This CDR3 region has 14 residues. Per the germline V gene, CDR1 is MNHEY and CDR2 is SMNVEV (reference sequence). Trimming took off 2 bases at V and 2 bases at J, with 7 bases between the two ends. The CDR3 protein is CASSLGGTYNEQFF. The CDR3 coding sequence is TGTGCCAGCAGTTTAGGAGGGACCTACAATGAGCAGTTCTTC.

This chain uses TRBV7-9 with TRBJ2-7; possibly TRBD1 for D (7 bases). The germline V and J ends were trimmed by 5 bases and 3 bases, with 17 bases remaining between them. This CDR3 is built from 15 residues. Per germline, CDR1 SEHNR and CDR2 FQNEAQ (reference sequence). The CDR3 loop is CASSSLFRGVYEQYF. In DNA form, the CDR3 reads TGTGCCAGCAGCAGCTTGTTCAGGGGGGTCTACGAGCAGTACTTC.

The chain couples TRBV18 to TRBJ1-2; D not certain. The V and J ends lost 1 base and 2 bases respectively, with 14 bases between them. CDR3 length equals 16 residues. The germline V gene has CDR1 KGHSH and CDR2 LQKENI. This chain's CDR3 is CASSPLRIQTNYGYTF. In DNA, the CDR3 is TGTGCCAGCTCACCACTGCGGATCCAGACCAACTATGGCTACACCTTC.